The clone carrying this T cell receptor (beta chain) was observed at least ten times. Its matching antigen is unknown. 5'RACE primed at constant segments yielded TCR alpha and TCR beta cDNA libraries bearing sample barcodes and UMIs. TCRdb passed the 5' RACE reads through MiXCR, listing each CDR3 protein once. The repertoire has about 400,000 distinct CDR3 sequences, about 22% of them found once; the top ten carry 13%. This sample is drawn from a study of T-cell memory formation after mild COVID-19. Study information: TCR clusters were mostly confined to one donor each.

Study-wide findings and caveats: Whereas later expanders leaned CD4+, clones contracting day 15 to 85 showed a balanced CD4/CD8 makeup. Detection of some responders pre-infection suggested pre-existing cross-reactive memory T cells participated.

The CDR3 sequence is 17 residues long. V trimming: 4 bases; J trimming: 3 bases; junction bases outside the gene matches: 9. Per the germline V gene, CDR1 is SGHRS and CDR2 is YFSETQ. Sequenced sample: PBMCs or a T cell subset sorted from them (not recorded which). The TCR was taken from an adult woman who had mild COVID-19 (a few samples of this study predate the infection). Cell type and time point are not known. The chain is built from TRBV5-1 and TRBJ2-3; 12 nucleotides match TRBD2. In nucleotides, the CDR3 is TGCGCCAGCAGCGTATCGACTAGCGGGGGAGCGACAGATACGCAGTATTTT. This gives the protein CASSVSTSGGATDTQYF. The full variable domain, in which reference TRBV5-1 and TRBJ2-3 provide the parts outside the CDR3, is KAGVTQTPRYLIKTRGQQVTLSCSPISGHRSVSWYQQTPGQGLQFLFEYFSETQRNKGNFPGRFSGRQFSNSRSEMNVSTLELGDSALYLCASSVSTSGGATDTQYFGPGTRLTVL.